This T cell receptor beta chain was observed in a study of CD8 T cells in Susac syndrome. Study-wide results and limits: Among people with Susac, CD8+ clonal expansion was greatest in TEMRA cells and active patients.

Random hexamers were used to reverse transcribe about 0.45 to 1 ug of RNA. TCRdb fed the immunoSEQ multiplex PCR reads into MiXCR, producing one record per CDR3 protein. Among around 79,000 distinct CDR3 sequences listed, less than 95% were seen once. V trimming: 3 bases; J trimming: 6 bases; junction bases outside the gene matches: 4. Germline V gives CDR1 SGHVS, CDR2 FNYEAQ. CDR3 size: 14 residues. On this clonotype: Antigen specificity is unknown.

The clonotype originates from a human donor with Susac syndrome. Specimen: CD8+ T cells from PBMCs. The J gene is TRBJ2-1, the V gene TRBV7-6, with 8 bases identical to TRBD2. The DNA for the CDR3 is TGTGCCAGCAGCTTTCGGGGGGGCCTCAATGAGCAGTTCTTC. This gives the protein CASSFRGGLNEQFF.